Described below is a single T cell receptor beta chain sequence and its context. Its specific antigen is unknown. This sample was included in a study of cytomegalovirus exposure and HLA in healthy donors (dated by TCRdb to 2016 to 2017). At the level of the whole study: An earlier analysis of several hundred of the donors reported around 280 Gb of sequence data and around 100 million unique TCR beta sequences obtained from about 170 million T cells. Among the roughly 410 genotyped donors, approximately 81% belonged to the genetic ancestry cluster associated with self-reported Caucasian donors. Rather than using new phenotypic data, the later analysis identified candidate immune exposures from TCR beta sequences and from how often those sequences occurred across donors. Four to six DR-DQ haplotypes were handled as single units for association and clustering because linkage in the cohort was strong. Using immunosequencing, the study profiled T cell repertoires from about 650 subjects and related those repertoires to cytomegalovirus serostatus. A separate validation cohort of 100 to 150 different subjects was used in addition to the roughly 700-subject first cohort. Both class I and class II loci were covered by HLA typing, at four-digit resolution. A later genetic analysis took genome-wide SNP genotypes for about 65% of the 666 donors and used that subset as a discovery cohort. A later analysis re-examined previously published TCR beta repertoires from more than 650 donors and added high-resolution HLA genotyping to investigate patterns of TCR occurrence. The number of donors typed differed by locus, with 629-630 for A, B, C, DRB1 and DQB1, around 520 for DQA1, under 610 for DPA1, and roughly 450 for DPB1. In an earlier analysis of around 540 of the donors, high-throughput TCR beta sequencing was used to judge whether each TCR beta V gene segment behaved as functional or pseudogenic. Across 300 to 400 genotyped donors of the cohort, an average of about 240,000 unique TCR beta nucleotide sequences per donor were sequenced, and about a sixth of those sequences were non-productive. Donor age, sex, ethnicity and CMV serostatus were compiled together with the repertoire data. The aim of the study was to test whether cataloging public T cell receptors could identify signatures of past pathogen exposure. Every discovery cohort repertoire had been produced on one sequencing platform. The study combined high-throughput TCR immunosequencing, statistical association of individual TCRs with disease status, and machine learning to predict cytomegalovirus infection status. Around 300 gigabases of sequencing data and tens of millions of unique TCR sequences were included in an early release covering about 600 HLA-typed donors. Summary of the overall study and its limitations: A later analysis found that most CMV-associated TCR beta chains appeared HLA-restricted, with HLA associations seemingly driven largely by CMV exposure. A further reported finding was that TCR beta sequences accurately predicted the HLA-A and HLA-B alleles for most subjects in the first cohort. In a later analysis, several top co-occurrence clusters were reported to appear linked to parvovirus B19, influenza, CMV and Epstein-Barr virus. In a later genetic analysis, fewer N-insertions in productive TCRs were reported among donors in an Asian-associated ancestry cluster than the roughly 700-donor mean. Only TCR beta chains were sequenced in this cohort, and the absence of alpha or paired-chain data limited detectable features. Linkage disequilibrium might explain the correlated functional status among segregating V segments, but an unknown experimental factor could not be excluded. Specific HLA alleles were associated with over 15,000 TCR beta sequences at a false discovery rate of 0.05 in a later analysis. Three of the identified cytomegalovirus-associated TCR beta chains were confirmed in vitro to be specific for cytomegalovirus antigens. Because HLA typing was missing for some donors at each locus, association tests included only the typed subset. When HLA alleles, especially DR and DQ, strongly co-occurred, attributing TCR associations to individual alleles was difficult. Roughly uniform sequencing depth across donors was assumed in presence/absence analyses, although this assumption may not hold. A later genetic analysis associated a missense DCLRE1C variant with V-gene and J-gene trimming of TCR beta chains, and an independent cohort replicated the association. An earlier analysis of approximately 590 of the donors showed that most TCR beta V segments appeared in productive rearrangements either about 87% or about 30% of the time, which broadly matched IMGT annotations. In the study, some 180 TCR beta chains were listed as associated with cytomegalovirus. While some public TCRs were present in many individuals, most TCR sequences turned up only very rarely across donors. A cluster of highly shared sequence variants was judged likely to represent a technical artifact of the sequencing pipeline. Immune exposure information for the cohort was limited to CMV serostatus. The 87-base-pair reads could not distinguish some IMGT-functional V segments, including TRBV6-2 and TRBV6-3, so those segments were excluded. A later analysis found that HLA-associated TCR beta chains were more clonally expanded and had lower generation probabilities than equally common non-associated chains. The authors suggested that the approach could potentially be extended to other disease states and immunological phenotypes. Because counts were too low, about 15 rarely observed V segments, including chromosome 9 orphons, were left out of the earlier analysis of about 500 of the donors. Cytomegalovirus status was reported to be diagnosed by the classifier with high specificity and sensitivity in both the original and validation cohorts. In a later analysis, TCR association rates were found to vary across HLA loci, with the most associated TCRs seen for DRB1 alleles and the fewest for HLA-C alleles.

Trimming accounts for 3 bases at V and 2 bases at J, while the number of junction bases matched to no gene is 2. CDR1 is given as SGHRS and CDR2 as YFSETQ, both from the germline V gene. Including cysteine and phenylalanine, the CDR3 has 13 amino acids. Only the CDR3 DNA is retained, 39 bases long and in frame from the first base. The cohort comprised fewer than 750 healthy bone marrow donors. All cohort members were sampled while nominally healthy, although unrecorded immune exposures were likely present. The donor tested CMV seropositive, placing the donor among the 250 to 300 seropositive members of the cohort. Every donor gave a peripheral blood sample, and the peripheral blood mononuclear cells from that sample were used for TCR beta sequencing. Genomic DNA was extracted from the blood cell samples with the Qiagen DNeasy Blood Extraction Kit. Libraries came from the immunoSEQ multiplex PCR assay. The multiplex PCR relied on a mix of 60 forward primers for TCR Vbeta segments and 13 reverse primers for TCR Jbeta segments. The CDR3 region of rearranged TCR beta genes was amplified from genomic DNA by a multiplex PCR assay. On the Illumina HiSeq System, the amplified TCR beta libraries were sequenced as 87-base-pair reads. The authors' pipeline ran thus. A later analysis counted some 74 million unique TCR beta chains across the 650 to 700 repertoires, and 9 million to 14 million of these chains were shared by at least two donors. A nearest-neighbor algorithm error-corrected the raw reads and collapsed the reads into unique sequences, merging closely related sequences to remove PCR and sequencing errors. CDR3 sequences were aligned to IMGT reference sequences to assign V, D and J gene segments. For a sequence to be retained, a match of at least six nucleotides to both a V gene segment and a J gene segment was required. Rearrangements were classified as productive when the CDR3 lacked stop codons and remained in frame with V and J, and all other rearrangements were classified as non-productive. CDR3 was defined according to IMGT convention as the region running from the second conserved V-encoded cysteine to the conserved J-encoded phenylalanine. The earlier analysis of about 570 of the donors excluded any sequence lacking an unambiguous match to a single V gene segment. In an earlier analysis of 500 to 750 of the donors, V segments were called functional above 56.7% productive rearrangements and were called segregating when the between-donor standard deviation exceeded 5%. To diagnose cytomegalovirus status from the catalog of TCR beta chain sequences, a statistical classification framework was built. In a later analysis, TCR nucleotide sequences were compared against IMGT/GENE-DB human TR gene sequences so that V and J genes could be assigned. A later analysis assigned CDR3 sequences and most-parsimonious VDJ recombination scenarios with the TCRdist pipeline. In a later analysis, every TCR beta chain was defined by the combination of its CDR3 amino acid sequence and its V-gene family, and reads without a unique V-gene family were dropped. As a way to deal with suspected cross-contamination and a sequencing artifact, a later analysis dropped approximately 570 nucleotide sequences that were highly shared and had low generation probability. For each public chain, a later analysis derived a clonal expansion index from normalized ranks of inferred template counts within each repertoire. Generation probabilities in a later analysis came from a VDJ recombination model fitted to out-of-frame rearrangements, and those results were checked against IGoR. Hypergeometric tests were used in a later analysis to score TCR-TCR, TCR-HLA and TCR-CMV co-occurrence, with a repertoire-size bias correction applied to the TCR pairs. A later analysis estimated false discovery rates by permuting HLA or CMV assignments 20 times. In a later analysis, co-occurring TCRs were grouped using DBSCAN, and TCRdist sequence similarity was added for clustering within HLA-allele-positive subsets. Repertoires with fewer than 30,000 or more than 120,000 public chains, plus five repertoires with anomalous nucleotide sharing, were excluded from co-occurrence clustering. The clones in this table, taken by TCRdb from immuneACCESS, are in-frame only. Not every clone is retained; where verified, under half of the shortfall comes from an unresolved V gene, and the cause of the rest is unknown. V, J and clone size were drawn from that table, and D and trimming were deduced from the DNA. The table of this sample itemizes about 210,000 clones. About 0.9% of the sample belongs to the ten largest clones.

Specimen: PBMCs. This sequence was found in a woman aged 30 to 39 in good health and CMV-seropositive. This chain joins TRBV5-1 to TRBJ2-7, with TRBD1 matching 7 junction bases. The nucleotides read TGCGCCAGCAGCTCCGGGACAGCCTACGAGCAGTACTTC. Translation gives CASSSGTAYEQYF. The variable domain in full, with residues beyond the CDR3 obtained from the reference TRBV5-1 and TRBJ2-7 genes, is KAGVTQTPRYLIKTRGQQVTLSCSPISGHRSVSWYQQTPGQGLQFLFEYFSETQRNKGNFPGRFSGRQFSNSRSEMNVSTLELGDSALYLCASSSGTAYEQYFGPGTRLTVT.